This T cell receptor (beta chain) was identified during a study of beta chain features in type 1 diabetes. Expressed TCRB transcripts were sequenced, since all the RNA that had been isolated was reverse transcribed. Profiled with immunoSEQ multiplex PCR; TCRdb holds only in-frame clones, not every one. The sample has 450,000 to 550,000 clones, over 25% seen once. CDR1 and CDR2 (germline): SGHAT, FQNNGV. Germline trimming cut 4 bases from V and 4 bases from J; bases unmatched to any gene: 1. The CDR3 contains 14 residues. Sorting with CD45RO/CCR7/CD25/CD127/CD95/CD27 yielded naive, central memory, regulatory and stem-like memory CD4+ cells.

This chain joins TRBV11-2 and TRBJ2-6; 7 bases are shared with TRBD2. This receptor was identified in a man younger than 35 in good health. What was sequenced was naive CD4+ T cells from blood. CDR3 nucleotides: TGTGCCAGCAGCTCGGGGGGAGGGGCCAACGTCCTGACTTTC. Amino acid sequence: CASSSGGGANVLTF. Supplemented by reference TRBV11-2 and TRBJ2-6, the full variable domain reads EAGVAQSPRYKIIEKRQSVAFWCNPISGHATLYWYQQILGQGPKLLIQFQNNGVVDDSQLPKDRFSAERLKGVDSTLKIQPAKLEDSAVYLCASSSGGGANVLTFGAGSRLTVL.